One and the same sample provided the 11 T cell receptor beta chains below, sequenced in a study of CD4 and CD8 cells across lung adenocarcinoma regions. TCRdb re-called the PCR reads through MiXCR, storing one row per CDR3 protein. The sample shows 12,000 to 15,000 distinct CDR3 sequences, around 40% of them seen only once. Sequencing was performed on CD4+ T cells from the center of a lung tumor. The receptors shown here come from a male donor with lung adenocarcinoma. The CD4 and CD8 labels of this study may be unreliable.

This sequence joins TRBV5-1 and TRBJ2-5; 9 bases align to TRBD1. V gave up 0 bases and J gave up 13 bases; unmatched junction bases: 7. This CDR3 comprises 13 residues. Germline V gives CDR1 SGHRS, CDR2 YFSETQ. DNA of the CDR3: TGCGCCAGCAGCTTGGGACAGGGGGGTCCTTGGTACTTC. Amino acid sequence: CASSLGQGGPWYF.

The chain employs TRBV6-1 and TRBJ1-1, with 9 positions matching TRBD1. This CDR3 spans 13 amino acids. Losses at the gene ends were 8 bases for V and 6 bases for J; bases not matched to a gene: 7. CDR1 MNHNS and CDR2 SASEGT come from the germline V gene. The CDR3 loop reads CASSGTGRSEAFF. The DNA for the CDR3 is TGTGCCAGCTCCGGGACAGGGCGATCTGAAGCTTTCTTT.

The chain recombines TRBV11-2 with TRBJ2-1, with D perhaps TRBD2 (5 bases). V gave up 2 bases and J gave up 5 bases, with 16 bases separating them. This CDR3 has 16 residues. CDR1 SGHAT and CDR2 FQNNGV come from the germline V gene. CDR3 bases: TGTGCCAGCAGCTTACGGGTCGGGATGCGAGACAATGAGCAGTTCTTC. Its translation is CASSLRVGMRDNEQFF.

In this sample, this clonotype turned up many times. V is TRBV4-1 and J is TRBJ2-3; TRBD2 matches at 8 bases. The CDR3 extends over 16 amino acids. Trimming took 4 bases from V and 3 from J; bases not matched to a gene: 9. The germline V gene has CDR1 MGHRA and CDR2 YSYEKL. CDR3 nucleotide sequence: TGCGCCAGCAGCCCCCGGCAAGGACTAGCTACAGATACGCAGTATTTT. Residues: CASSPRQGLATDTQYF.

The chain is built from TRBV7-2 and TRBJ2-4, with 11 bases aligning to TRBD2. From germline, CDR1 is SGHTA and CDR2 FQGNSA. V lost 5 bases to trimming and J lost 13 bases; unmatched junction nucleotides: 16. There are 16 residues in the CDR3. CDR3 amino acids: CASSTVAGGPQEIQYF. The CDR3 DNA reads as TGTGCCAGCAGCACCGTAGCGGGAGGGCCGCAAGAGATCCAGTACTTC.

The chain employs TRBV6-1 and TRBJ1-2; D ambiguous. V was trimmed by 3 bases and J by 6 bases, leaving 11 bases between them. This CDR3 region has 13 residues. CDR1 is MNHNS and CDR2 is SASEGT in the germline V gene. The CDR3 nucleotides are TGTGCCAGCAGTGAGCAGGAGCTCGATGGCTACACCTTC. This encodes CASSEQELDGYTF.

A remark on this clonotype: An end of the junction does not agree with germline; a read error may underlie this. This sequence joins TRBV7-7 and TRBJ2-3; maybe TRBD1 (5 bases). In germline, CDR1 is SSHAT, CDR2 FNYEAQ (reference sequence). CDR3 length equals 14 residues. DNA of the CDR3: TGTGCTAGCAGTCCTAAGGTGGACACAGATAAGCAGTATTTT. It codes for CASSPKVDTDKQYF.

This clonotype has just one count. V is TRBV6-1 and J is TRBJ2-1; perhaps TRBD1 as D (6 bases). Judging by the DNA end, TRBJ2-5 fits better; the J call may be wrong. Germline V gene lookup returns CDR1 MNHNS and CDR2 SASEGT. This CDR3 is 14 amino acids long. CDR3 in amino acids: CASSPLRGRETQYF. CDR3 in DNA: TGTGCCAGCAGTCCTCTCAGGGGACGGGAGACCCAGTACTTC.

This clonotype was recorded at least ten times. The CDR3: CASSKTTGQETQYF. CDR3 DNA: TGCGCCAGCAGTAAAACCACAGGGCAGGAGACCCAGTACTTC. V gene TRBV10-2 combines with J gene TRBJ2-5; D might be TRBD1 (6 bases). The ends were cut back, 5 bases at V and 5 bases at J, with 15 bases in the middle. The CDR3 consists of 14 residues. Germline values: CDR1 WSHSY, CDR2 SAAADI.

The chain carries TRBV7-2 and TRBJ2-4, with 7 positions matching TRBD2. V shed 1 base, J shed 2 bases, and the junction held 11 bases outside the gene matches. CDR3 length: 18 amino acids. Germline V gene data show CDR1 as SGHTA and CDR2 as FQGNSA. The CDR3 protein is CASSLGWGGSLPKNIQYF. The CDR3 bases are TGTGCCAGCAGCTTAGGCTGGGGGGGGTCCCTTCCCAAAAACATTCAGTACTTC.

Remarks on this clonotype: A junction end diverges from the germline sequence, so it may reflect a read error. V gene TRBV27 combines with J gene TRBJ2-4, with D possibly called TRBD1 or TRBD2 (5 bases each). Looked up from germline, CDR1 is MNHEY and CDR2 is SMNVEV (reference sequence). This CDR3 has 13 residues. In DNA form, the CDR3 reads TGTGCCAGCAGTTTGGGACCCTTAAACATTCTGACCTTC. It codes for CASSLGPLNILTF.